These 20 T cell receptor beta chains came from one sample sequenced in a study of CD8+CD57+ T cells in acquired aplastic anemia. All sequencing subjects had displayed CD8+CD57+ cell expansion on flow cytometry. The study profiled TCR beta VDJ and CDR3 using genomic DNA as template. TCRdb re-derived calls from the reads in MiXCR, one entry per CDR3 protein. The profile shows 150,000 to 180,000 distinct CDR3 sequences, approximately 52% of them singletons. The sample comprised sorted CD4+, CD8+, or CD8+CD57+ T cells (not recorded which) from PBMCs. All receptors come from a human donor with aplastic anemia.

J is TRBJ2-1 and V is TRBV20-1, with 9 bases fitting TRBD2. The germline CDR1 and CDR2 sequences are DFQATT and SNEGSKA (reference sequence). This CDR3 is 13 amino acids long. The CDR3 nucleotides read TGCAGCATTAGGGGACTAGCATCCAATGAGCAGTTCTTC. This translates into CSIRGLASNEQFF.

This clonotype was recorded once. The V gene is TRBV20-1, the J gene TRBJ2-1; 9 bases map to TRBD2. The ends lost 2 bases at V and 5 bases at J; junction bases unmatched: 10. In germline, CDR1 is DFQATT, CDR2 SNEGSKA (reference sequence). The CDR3 consists of 16 residues. CDR3 protein: CSARPLLAGPNNEQFF. The CDR3, as DNA: TGCAGTGCTAGACCGTTACTAGCGGGTCCCAACAATGAGCAGTTCTTC.

The chain has TRBV2 and TRBJ1-1; D is perhaps TRBD1 (6 bases). The CDR3 is 13 residues long. V gave up 5 bases and J gave up 1 base, with 8 bases separating them. The germline CDR1 and CDR2 sequences are SNHLY and FYNNEI. CDR3 region: CASSTGQNTEAFF. The CDR3 DNA follows: TGTGCCAGCAGTACGGGACAGAACACTGAAGCTTTCTTT.

V gene TRBV6-1 combines with J gene TRBJ1-4; 7 bases align to TRBD1. The CDR3 runs to 14 residues. V dropped 0 bases and J dropped 10; count of bases not matched to a gene: 5. Germline V gene sequence: CDR1 MNHNS, CDR2 SASEGT. The CDR3 sequence is CASSEAGRGAKLFF. CDR3 DNA: TGTGCCAGCAGTGAAGCAGGCAGGGGGGCAAAACTGTTTTTT.

The chain recombines TRBV5-6 with TRBJ2-4; 7 bases fit TRBD2. Per germline, CDR1 SGHDT and CDR2 YYEEEE. There are 16 residues in the CDR3. V gave up 2 bases and J gave up 7 bases; unmatched junction bases: 12. CDR3 residues: CASSLSAGLRRNIQYF. CDR3 bases: TGTGCCAGCAGCTTATCAGCGGGACTAAGGCGGAACATTCAGTACTTC.

The rearrangement uses TRBV20-1 and TRBJ1-1; D not resolved. Trimming left V 5 bases short and J 6 bases short, with 19 bases between. Germline V gene sequence: CDR1 DFQATT, CDR2 SNEGSKA (reference sequence). This CDR3 contains 14 residues. CDR3 amino acids: CSARIGLQGAEAFF. In nucleotides, the CDR3 is TGCAGTGCTCGTATCGGGCTCCAAGGCGCTGAAGCTTTCTTT.

The V gene is TRBV2, the J gene TRBJ2-7; D remains unclear. Trimming shortened V by 4 bases and J by 4 bases, and 14 bases separated the two germline ends. CDR3 length: 14 residues. Per germline, CDR1 SNHLY and CDR2 FYNNEI. The CDR3 coding sequence is TGTGCCAGCAGTGGGTCGGCAGAAGGTTACGAGCAGTACTTC. This translates into CASSGSAEGYEQYF.

This clonotype was counted at least ten times. The chain combines TRBV27 with TRBJ2-2; D unresolved. This CDR3 comprises 12 residues. Germline V gives CDR1 MNHEY, CDR2 SMNVEV (reference sequence). Trimming cost V 7 bases and J 0 bases, with 3 bases left between them. CDR3 coding DNA: TGTGCCAGCACCACGAACACCGGGGAGCTGTTTTTT. Encoded protein: CASTTNTGELFF.

The chain employs TRBV10-3 and TRBJ2-3; D unresolved. The CDR3 runs 12 residues. Germline values: CDR1 ENHRY, CDR2 SYGVKD. Trimming stripped 3 bases from V and 6 bases from J, with 7 bases between. CDR3 residues: CAISEGSDTQYF. CDR3 DNA sequence: TGTGCCATCAGTGAAGGGTCCGATACGCAGTATTTT.

There are many counts of this clonotype. The chain is built from TRBV2 and TRBJ1-4; tentatively, D is TRBD1 (5 bases). The germline CDR1 and CDR2 sequences are SNHLY and FYNNEI. The CDR3 is made up of 14 amino acids. Trimming took 3 bases from V and 8 from J, leaving 13 bases between them. For the CDR3, the DNA is TGTGCCAGCAGTGACTGGGGCCTAGAGGAAAAACTGTTTTTT. Protein product: CASSDWGLEEKLFF.

The sample holds a few counts of this clonotype. The gene calls are TRBV19 and TRBJ1-3; no clear D gene. The V end was cut by 6 bases, the J end by 3 bases, with 18 bases between. The CDR3 sequence is 16 residues long. Germline V gene lookup returns CDR1 LNHDA and CDR2 SQIVND (reference sequence). The CDR3 loop is CASSQWTAEGGNTIYF. CDR3 DNA: TGTGCCAGTAGCCAATGGACGGCCGAGGGTGGAAACACCATATATTTT.

The chain carries TRBV5-6 and TRBJ2-7; D is unresolved. Germline V gene data show CDR1 as SGHDT and CDR2 as YYEEEE. The CDR3 covers 13 residues. Deletions cut 4 bases from V and 2 bases from J, with 10 bases between. This chain's CDR3 is CASSPPVTYEQYF. The CDR3 region has the DNA TGTGCCAGCAGCCCTCCGGTGACCTACGAGCAGTACTTC.

This clonotype was observed a handful of times. This sequence joins TRBV29-1 and TRBJ2-1, with 7 nucleotides matching TRBD2. This CDR3 is 17 amino acids long. Trimming cost V 4 bases and J 3 bases; bases outside gene matches: 15. Germline-derived CDR1 and CDR2 are SQVTM and ANQGSEA. This CDR3 reads CSVGGGRPSGDYNEQFF. The CDR3 coding sequence is TGCAGCGTTGGGGGGGGGAGACCTAGCGGAGACTACAATGAGCAGTTCTTC.

The chain is built from TRBV10-3 and TRBJ2-3, with 9 bases identical to TRBD1. Germline lookup yields CDR1 ENHRY and CDR2 SYGVKD. The CDR3 length is 18 residues. J was trimmed by 3 bases and V by 0 bases; bases with no gene match: 10. CDR3 sequence (DNA): TGTGCCATCAGTGAGTCCCAACGGACAGGGGTAGGGACAGATACGCAGTATTTT. Encoded protein: CAISESQRTGVGTDTQYF.

Only a few counts were recorded for this clonotype. The chain uses TRBV14 and TRBJ2-2; tentative D call: TRBD1 (5 bases). Trimming cost V 0 bases and J 6 bases, with 14 bases left between them. The germline gives CDR1 SGHDN, CDR2 FVKESK. CDR3 length: 16 amino acids. The DNA of the CDR3 is TGTGCCAGCAGCCAAGAGGCCAGGTGGGGCCCCGGGGAGCTGTTTTTT. Its protein is CASSQEARWGPGELFF.

Worth noting for this clonotype: Given a much more abundant clone one base away, this may be a read error. The rearrangement uses TRBV4-3 and TRBJ2-7, with TRBD2 as a possible D gene (6 bases). Germline values: CDR1 LGHNA, CDR2 YSLEER. The CDR3 is 16 residues long. CDR3 region: CASSQDSGGPAYGQYF. The CDR3 region has the DNA TGCGCCAGCAGCCAAGACTCCGGGGGACCAGCCTACGGGCAGTACTTC.

Here the CDR3 DNA reads TGCAGTGCTAGAGAGAGGGGACTAGCGGGAGAGACCCAGTACTTC. It encodes CSARERGLAGETQYF. The chain joins TRBV20-1 to TRBJ2-5; TRBD2 agrees at 12 bases. This CDR3 has 15 residues. Trimming at V came to 0 bases and at J to 4 bases, leaving 3 bases not matched to a gene. The V gene's germline CDR1 is DFQATT and CDR2 SNEGSKA (reference sequence).

Only a few counts were recorded for this clonotype. A read error is possible here, since a much larger clone lies one base away. The CDR3 coding sequence is TGTGCCAGCAGTGCGACTATCTCATCCGGGGAGCTGTTTTTT. Translated, it gives CASSATISSGELFF. V and J are TRBV6-4 and TRBJ2-2, with D possibly matching TRBD2 (5 bases). Germline V gene data show CDR1 as MRHNA and CDR2 as SNTAGT. CDR3 size: 14 residues. Trimming shortened V by 4 bases and J by 6 bases, and 12 bases separated the two germline ends.

This clonotype has a count of ten or more. The rearrangement joins TRBV7-6 to TRBJ2-7, with 11 bases identical to TRBD2. The CDR3 contains 16 residues. Looked up from germline, CDR1 is SGHVS and CDR2 is FNYEAQ. Trimming removed 5 bases from V and 0 bases from J; junction bases left unmatched: 6. This chain's CDR3 is CASSPLAGGSSYEQYF. The CDR3 DNA follows: TGTGCCAGCAGCCCATTAGCGGGGGGGAGCTCCTACGAGCAGTACTTC.

This clonotype has at least ten counts. The J gene is TRBJ2-1, the V gene TRBV7-2; D ambiguous. Per the germline V gene, CDR1 is SGHTA and CDR2 is FQGNSA. This CDR3 comprises 11 residues. The V gene lost 9 bases and the J gene lost 4 bases, with 7 bases spanning the gap. CDR3 nucleotides: TGTGCCAGAGTGGGTTACAATGAGCAGTTCTTC. It yields the protein CARVGYNEQFF.